The clone carrying this T cell receptor (beta chain) was seen ten or more times. One base away lies a much larger clone, so this may be a sequencing read error. This same CDR3 is encoded by further DNA sequences in the sample. Treatment here: oral pan-JAK inhibitor, 5-10 mg twice daily. Extracted from the samples, RNA was reverse transcribed into cDNA to serve as the sequencing template. TCRdb keeps only in-frame clones here, not all; method: immunoSEQ multiplex PCR. Of hundreds of thousands of clones listed, 55% to 75% are singletons. The CDR3 totals 13 residues. CDR1 is KGHSH and CDR2 is LQKENI in the germline V gene. V shed 6 bases and J shed 1 base, with 9 bases lying between them. The data stem from a study of CD8+ T cells in alopecia areata.

This TCR derives from a human donor with alopecia areata. Source: CD4+ T cells sorted from blood, taken at week 24, from a patient treated with tofacitinib. The rearrangement joins TRBV18 to TRBJ1-1; D might be TRBD1 (6 bases). The CDR3 reads CASSQQGNTEAFF. CDR3 coding DNA: TGTGCCAGCTCCCAACAGGGGAACACTGAAGCTTTCTTT.